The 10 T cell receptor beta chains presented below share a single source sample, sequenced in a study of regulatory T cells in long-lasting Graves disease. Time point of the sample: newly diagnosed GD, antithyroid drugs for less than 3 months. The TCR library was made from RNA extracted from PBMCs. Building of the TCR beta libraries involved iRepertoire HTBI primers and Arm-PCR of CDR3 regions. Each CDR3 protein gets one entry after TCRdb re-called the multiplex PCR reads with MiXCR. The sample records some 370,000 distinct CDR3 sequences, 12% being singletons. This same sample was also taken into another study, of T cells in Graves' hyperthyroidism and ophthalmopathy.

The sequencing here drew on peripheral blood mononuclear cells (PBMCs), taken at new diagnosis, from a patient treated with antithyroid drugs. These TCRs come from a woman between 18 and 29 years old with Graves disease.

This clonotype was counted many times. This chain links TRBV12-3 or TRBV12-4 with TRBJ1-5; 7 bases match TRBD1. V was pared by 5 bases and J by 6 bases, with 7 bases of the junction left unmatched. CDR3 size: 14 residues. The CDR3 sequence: CASSQGVGSQPQHF. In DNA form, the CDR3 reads TGTGCCAGCAGTCAGGGGGTAGGGAGTCAGCCCCAGCATTTT.

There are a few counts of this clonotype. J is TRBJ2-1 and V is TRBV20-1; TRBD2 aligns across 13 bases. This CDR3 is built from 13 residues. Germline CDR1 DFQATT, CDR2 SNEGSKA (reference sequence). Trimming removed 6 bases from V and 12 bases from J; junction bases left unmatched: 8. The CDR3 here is CSAVKGLAGLQFF. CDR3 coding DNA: TGCAGTGCCGTAAAGGGACTAGCGGGACTGCAGTTCTTC.

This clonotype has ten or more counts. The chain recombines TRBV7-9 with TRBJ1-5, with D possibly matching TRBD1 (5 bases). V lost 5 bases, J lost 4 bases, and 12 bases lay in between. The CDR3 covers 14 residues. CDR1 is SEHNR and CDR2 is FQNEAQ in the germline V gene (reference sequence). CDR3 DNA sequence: TGTGCCAGCAGCCGCCAGGGAGAGAATCAGCCCCAGCATTTT. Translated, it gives CASSRQGENQPQHF. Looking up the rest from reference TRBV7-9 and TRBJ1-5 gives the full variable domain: DTGVSQNPRHKITKRGQNVTFRCDPISEHNRLYWYRQTLGQGPEFLTYFQNEAQLEKSRLLSDRFSAERPKGSFSTLEIQRTEQGDSAMYLCASSRQGENQPQHFGDGTRLSIL.

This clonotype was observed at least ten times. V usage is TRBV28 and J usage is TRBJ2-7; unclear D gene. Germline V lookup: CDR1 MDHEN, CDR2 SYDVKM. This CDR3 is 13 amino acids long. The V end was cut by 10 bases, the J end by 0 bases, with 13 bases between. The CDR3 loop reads CATRAHPSYEQYF. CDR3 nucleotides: TGTGCCACTAGGGCCCACCCCTCCTACGAGCAGTACTTC.

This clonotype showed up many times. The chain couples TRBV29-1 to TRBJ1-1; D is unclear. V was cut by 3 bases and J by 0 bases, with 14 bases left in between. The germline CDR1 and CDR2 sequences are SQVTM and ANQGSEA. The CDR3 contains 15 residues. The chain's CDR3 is CSVDGRLRLNTEAFF. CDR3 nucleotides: TGCAGCGTTGACGGCAGGCTAAGATTGAACACTGAAGCTTTCTTT.

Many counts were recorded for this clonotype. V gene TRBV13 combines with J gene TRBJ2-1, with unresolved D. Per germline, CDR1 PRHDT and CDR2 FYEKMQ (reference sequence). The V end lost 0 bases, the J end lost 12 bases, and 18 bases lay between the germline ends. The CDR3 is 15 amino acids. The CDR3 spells CASSLGASSVKVQFF. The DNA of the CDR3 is TGTGCCAGCAGCTTAGGCGCGAGCTCCGTTAAGGTGCAGTTCTTC.

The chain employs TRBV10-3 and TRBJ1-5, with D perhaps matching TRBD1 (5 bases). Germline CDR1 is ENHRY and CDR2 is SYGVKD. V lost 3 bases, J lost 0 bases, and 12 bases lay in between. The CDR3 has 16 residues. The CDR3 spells CAISDTGENSNQPQHF. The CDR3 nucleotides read TGTGCCATCAGTGATACAGGCGAAAATAGCAATCAGCCCCAGCATTTT.

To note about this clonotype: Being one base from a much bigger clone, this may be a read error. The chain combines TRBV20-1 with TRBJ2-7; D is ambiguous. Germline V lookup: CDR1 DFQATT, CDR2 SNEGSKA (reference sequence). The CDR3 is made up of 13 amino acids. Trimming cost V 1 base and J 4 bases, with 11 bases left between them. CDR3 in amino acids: CSARGLNSYEQYF. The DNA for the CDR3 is TGCAGTGCTAGAGGACTTAACTCTTACGAGCAGTACTTC.

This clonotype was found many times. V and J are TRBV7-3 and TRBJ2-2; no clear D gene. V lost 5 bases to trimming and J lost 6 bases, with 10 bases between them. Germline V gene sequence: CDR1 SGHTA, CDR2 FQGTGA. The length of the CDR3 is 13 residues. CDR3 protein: CASSPLGAGELFF. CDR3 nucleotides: TGTGCCAGCAGCCCCCTTGGGGCCGGGGAGCTGTTTTTT.

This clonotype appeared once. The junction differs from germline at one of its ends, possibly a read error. The CDR3 here is CASSPPFTNYGYTF. For the CDR3, the DNA is TGCGCCAGCAGCCCCCCTTTTACTAACTATGGCTACACCTTC. The chain recombines TRBV7-9 with TRBJ1-2, with D hard to call. Per germline, CDR1 SEHNR and CDR2 FQNEAQ (reference sequence). This CDR3 is 14 amino acids long. The variable domain in full, with the rest retrieved from reference TRBV7-9 and TRBJ1-2, is DTGVSQNPRHKITKRGQNVTFRCDPISEHNRLYWYRQTLGQGPEFLTYFQNEAQLEKSRLLSDRFSAERPKGSFSTLEIQRTEQGDSAMYLCASSPPFTNYGYTFGSGTRLTVV.